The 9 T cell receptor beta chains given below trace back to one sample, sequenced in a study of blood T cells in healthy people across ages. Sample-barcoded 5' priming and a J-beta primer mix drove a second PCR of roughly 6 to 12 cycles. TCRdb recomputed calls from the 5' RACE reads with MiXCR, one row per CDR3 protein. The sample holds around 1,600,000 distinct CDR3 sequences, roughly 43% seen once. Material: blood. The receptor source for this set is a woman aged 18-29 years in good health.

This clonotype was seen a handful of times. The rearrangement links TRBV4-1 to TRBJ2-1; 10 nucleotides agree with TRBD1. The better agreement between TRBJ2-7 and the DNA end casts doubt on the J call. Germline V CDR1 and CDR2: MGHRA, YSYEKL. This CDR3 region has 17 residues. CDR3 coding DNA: TGCGCCAGCAGCCAACTTCCGACAGGGGGCTTCTACAATGAGCAGTACTTC. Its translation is CASSQLPTGGFYNEQYF.

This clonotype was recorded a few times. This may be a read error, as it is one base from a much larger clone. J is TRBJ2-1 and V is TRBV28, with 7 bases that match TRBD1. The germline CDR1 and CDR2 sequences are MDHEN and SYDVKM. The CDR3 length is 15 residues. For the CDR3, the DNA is TGTACCAGCAGACTACAGGGGATCTCCTACAATGAGCAGTTCTTC. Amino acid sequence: CTSRLQGISYNEQFF.

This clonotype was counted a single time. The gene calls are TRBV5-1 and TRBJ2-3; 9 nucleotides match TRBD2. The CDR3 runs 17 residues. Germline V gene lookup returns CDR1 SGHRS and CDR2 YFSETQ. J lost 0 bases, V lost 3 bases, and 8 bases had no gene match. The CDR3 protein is CASSWPVAGGSTDTQYF. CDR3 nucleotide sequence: TGCGCCAGCAGCTGGCCAGTGGCGGGAGGGAGCACAGATACGCAGTATTTT.

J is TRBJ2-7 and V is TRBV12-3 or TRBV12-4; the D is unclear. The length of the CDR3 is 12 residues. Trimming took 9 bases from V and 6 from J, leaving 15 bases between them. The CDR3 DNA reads TGTGCCAGTGCCAGTACAGTTGGCGAGCAGTACTTC. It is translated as CASASTVGEQYF.

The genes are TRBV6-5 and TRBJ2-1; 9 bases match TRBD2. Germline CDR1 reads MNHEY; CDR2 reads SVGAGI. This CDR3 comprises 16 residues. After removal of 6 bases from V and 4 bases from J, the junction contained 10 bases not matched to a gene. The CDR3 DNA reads TGTGCCAGCAGGAGCTCCGGACTAGCGTCGTACAATGAGCAGTTCTTC. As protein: CASRSSGLASYNEQFF.

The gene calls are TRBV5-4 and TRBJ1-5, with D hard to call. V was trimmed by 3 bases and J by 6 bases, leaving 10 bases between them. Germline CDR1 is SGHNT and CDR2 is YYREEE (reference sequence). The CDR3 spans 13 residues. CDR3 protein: CASSSASGQPQHF. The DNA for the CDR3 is TGTGCCAGCAGCTCCGCGAGTGGTCAGCCCCAGCATTTT.

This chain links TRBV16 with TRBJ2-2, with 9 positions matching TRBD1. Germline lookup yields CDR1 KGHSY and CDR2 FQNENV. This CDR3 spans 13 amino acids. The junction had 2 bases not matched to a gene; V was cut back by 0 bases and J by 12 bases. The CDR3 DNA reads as TGTGCCAGCAGCCAATCCGACAGGGGGAAGCTGTTTTTT. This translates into CASSQSDRGKLFF.

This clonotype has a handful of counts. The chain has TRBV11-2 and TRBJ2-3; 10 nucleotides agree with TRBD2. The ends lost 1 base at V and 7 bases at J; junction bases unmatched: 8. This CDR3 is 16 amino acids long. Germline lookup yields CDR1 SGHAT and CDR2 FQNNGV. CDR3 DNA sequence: TGTGCCAGCAGCTTAGGGACTAGCGGCTTCGTGAATACGCAGTATTTT. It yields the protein CASSLGTSGFVNTQYF.

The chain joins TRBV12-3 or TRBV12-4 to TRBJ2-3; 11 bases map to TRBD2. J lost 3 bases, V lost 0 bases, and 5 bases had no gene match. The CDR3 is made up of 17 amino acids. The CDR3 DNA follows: TGTGCCAGCAGTTTAGCGATTAGCGGGAGGGGGACAGATACGCAGTATTTT. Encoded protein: CASSLAISGRGTDTQYF.